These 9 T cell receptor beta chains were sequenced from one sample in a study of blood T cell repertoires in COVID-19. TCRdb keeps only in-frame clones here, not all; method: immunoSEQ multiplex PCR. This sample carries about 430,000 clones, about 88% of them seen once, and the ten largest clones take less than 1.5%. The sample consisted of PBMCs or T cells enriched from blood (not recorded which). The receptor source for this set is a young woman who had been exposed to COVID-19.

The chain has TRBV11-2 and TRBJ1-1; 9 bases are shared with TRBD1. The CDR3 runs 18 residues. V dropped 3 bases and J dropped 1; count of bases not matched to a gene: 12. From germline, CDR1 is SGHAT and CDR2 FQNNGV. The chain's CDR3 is CASSFTGQGQWGNTEAFF. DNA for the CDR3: TGTGCCAGCAGCTTTACTGGACAGGGGCAGTGGGGGAACACTGAAGCTTTCTTT.

CDR3: CASSQGPGTSGRDEQFF. The CDR3 DNA is TGCGCCAGCAGCCAAGGACCCGGGACTAGCGGGCGGGATGAGCAGTTCTTC. This chain connects TRBV4-1 to TRBJ2-1; 12 positions agree with TRBD2. V shed 1 base, J shed 8 bases, and the junction held 9 bases outside the gene matches. CDR1 and CDR2 (germline): MGHRA, YSYEKL. CDR3 length: 17 amino acids.

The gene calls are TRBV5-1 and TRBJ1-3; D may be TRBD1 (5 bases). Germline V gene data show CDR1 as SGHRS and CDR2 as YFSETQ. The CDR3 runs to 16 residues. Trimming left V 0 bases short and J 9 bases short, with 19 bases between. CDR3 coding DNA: TGCGCCAGCAGCTTGGGCCCCGGGACGGCCGGGAGCACCATATATTTT. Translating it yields CASSLGPGTAGSTIYF.

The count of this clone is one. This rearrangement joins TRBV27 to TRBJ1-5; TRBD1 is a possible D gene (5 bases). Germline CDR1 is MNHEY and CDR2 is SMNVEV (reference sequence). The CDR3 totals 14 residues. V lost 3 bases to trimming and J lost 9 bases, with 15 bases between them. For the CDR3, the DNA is TGTGCCAGCAGTTTCCTCGGGGGAGGCGCGCCCCAGCATTTT. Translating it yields CASSFLGGGAPQHF.

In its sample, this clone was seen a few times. CDR3 residues: CASSTGQGMGPLHF. The CDR3 region has the DNA TGTGCCAGTAGTACAGGACAGGGGATGGGGCCCCTCCACTTT. The chain has TRBV19 and TRBJ1-6, with TRBD1 matching over 9 bases. The V segment lost 4 bases and the J segment 13 bases; nucleotides outside the gene matches: 8. The CDR3 spans 14 residues. The germline CDR1 and CDR2 sequences are LNHDA and SQIVND (reference sequence).

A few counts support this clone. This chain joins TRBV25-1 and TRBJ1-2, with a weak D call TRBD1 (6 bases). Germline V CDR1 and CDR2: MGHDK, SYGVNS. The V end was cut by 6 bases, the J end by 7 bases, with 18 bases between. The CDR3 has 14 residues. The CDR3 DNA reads TGTGCCAGCAGAATCCTGACAGGACGGCTTGGCTACACCTTC. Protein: CASRILTGRLGYTF.

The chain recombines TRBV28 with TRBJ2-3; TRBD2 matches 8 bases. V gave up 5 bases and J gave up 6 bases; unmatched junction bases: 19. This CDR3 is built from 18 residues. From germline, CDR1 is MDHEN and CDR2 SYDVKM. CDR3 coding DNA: TGTGCCAGCAGTATACCTTGGGGTGCGGGAGGAAACCCCGATACGCAGTATTTT. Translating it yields CASSIPWGAGGNPDTQYF.

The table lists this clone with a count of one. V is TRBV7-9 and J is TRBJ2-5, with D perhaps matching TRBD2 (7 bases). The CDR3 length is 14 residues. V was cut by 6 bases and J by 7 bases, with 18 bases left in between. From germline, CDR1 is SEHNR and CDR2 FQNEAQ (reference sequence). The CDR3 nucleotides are TGTGCCAGCAGACTGGGGGGGGCGATGGTGACCCAGTACTTC. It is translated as CASRLGGAMVTQYF.

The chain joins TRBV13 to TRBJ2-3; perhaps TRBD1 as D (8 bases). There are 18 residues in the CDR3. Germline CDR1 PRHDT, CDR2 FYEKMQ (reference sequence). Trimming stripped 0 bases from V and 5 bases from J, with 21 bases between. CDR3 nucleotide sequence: TGTGCCAGCAGCTTAGGGAAACTTAGGACAGGGAGGGGAGATACGCAGTATTTT. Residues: CASSLGKLRTGRGDTQYF.